The 7 T cell receptor beta chains given below trace back to one sample, sequenced in a study of CD8 T cells in Susac syndrome. With random hexamers, about 0.5 to 1 ug RNA was reverse transcribed. TCRdb processed the immunoSEQ multiplex PCR reads anew with MiXCR; each CDR3 protein has one entry. The data show 75,000 to 100,000 distinct CDR3 sequences, with approximately 95% seen just once and roughly 0.5% held by the top ten. Sequenced input: CD8+ T cells from PBMCs. The origin of the receptors is a human donor with Susac syndrome.

The chain links TRBV30 to TRBJ2-3; possible D gene TRBD1, 5 bases. V was cut by 2 bases and J by 1 base, with 10 bases left in between. CDR1 GTSNPN and CDR2 SVGIG come from the germline V gene (reference sequence). This CDR3 is built from 14 residues. The CDR3 DNA reads TGTGCCTGGAGTCCCGGCAGGGGCACAGATACGCAGTATTTT. Protein: CAWSPGRGTDTQYF.

The chain carries TRBV12-3 or TRBV12-4 and TRBJ1-2; no firm D call. The CDR3 sequence is 10 residues long. Trimming took off 8 bases at V and 6 bases at J, with 7 bases between the two ends. Here the CDR3 reads CASGGNGYTF. DNA of the CDR3: TGTGCCAGCGGTGGCAATGGCTACACCTTC.

The chain is built from TRBV2 and TRBJ2-5; D remains ambiguous. CDR1 is SNHLY, CDR2 FYNNEI, per germline. The CDR3 covers 15 residues. V gave up 2 bases and J gave up 1 base, with 11 bases separating them. Written as DNA, the CDR3 is TGTGCCAGCAGTGAATCCCAGTGGCGCCAAGAGACCCAGTACTTC. Protein: CASSESQWRQETQYF. The full variable domain, its missing parts supplied by reference TRBV2 and TRBJ2-5, is EPEVTQTPSHQVTQMGQEVILRCVPISNHLYFYWYRQILGQKVEFLVSFYNNEISEKSEIFDDQFSVERPDGSNFTLKIRSTKLEDSAMYFCASSESQWRQETQYFGPGTRLLVL.

This clonotype came up once. The chain carries TRBV4-1 and TRBJ2-1; TRBD2 agrees at 8 bases. Germline lookup yields CDR1 MGHRA and CDR2 YSYEKL. Trimming took 1 base from V and 4 from J; bases not matched to a gene: 6. CDR3 length: 16 amino acids. The CDR3 here is CASSQGTSGHYNEQFF. The CDR3, as DNA: TGCGCCAGCAGCCAAGGCACTAGCGGACATTACAATGAGCAGTTCTTC.

The gene calls are TRBV29-1 and TRBJ1-1, with D unresolved. With 7 bases removed from V and 11 bases from J, the gap between germline ends came to 14 bases. The CDR3 is made up of 10 amino acids. The germline V gene encodes CDR1 SQVTM and CDR2 ANQGSEA. The CDR3 coding sequence is TGCAGCGCCGAACGGGTAGACGCTTTCTTT. Amino acid sequence: CSAERVDAFF.

The gene calls are TRBV27 and TRBJ1-5, with a weak D call TRBD1 (5 bases). Germline V gene sequence: CDR1 MNHEY, CDR2 SMNVEV (reference sequence). Trimming removed 6 bases at V and 3 bases at J, with 9 bases between. This CDR3 is 13 amino acids long. The CDR3: CASRPGPNQPQHF. CDR3 DNA: TGTGCCAGCAGGCCGGGACCCAATCAGCCCCAGCATTTT.

This rearrangement joins TRBV10-3 to TRBJ2-4; D may be TRBD2 (7 bases). Germline loops: CDR1 ENHRY, CDR2 SYGVKD. The CDR3 covers 16 residues. V lost 0 bases and J lost 1, with 10 bases in between. For the CDR3, the DNA is TGTGCCATCAGTGAGTCGGGGGGGCTCGCCAAAAACATTCAGTACTTC. Translating gives CAISESGGLAKNIQYF.